The 5 T cell receptor beta chains below were found in one sample sequenced in a study of cytomegalovirus exposure and HLA in healthy donors. The PCR was carried out with 60 Vbeta primers and 13 Jbeta primers. This table comes from immunoSEQ multiplex PCR, and its TCRdb copy is limited to in-frame clones, with some not included. The sample has 150,000 or so clones; 65% to 75% are singletons. Material for sequencing was PBMCs. The receptors were gathered from a man aged 18 to 30 in good health and CMV-seronegative.

The rearrangement links TRBV7-8 to TRBJ1-1; D unclear. The germline V gene encodes CDR1 SGHVS and CDR2 FQNEAQ. The CDR3 is 14 residues long. V was shortened by 0 bases and J by 1 base, with 6 bases between the two germline ends. CDR3 residues: CASSLAQKNTEAFF. The CDR3 DNA is TGTGCCAGCAGCTTAGCGCAGAAGAACACTGAAGCTTTCTTT.

The chain carries TRBV6-4 and TRBJ1-5; D is unresolved. V was clipped by 0 bases and J by 4 bases, with 7 bases between them. CDR1 is MRHNA, CDR2 SNTAGT, per germline. The CDR3 extends over 14 amino acids. CDR3 amino acids: CASSDSSGNQPQHF. The CDR3 DNA sequence: TGTGCCAGCAGTGACTCGAGCGGGAATCAGCCCCAGCATTTT.

This chain joins TRBV27 and TRBJ1-5; TRBD1 matches at 7 bases. The CDR3 has 16 amino acids. V trimming: 5 bases; J trimming: 4 bases; junction bases outside the gene matches: 11. The V gene's germline CDR1 is MNHEY and CDR2 SMNVEV (reference sequence). The CDR3 bases are TGTGCCAGCAGTCCTTATGAGGGGGCGATAAATCAGCCCCAGCATTTT. Its protein product is CASSPYEGAINQPQHF.

The genes are TRBV6-6 and TRBJ1-1; D perhaps matches TRBD1 (5 bases). This CDR3 is built from 11 residues. The V end was cut by 8 bases, the J end by 3 bases, with 7 bases between. From germline, CDR1 is MNHNY and CDR2 SVGAGI (reference sequence). Here the CDR3 DNA reads TGTGCCAGCTCGGGGGACACTGAAGCTTTCTTT. Translating gives CASSGDTEAFF.

The CDR3 nucleotides read TGTGCTAGTGGTCTGGGACTAGCGGGGTTAAATGAGCAGTTCTTC. Translated, it gives CASGLGLAGLNEQFF. The chain links TRBV12-5 to TRBJ2-1, with 13 bases matching TRBD2. CDR1 and CDR2 (germline): LGHNT, FRNRAP. The CDR3 is 15 amino acids. J gave up 7 bases and V 5 bases, and 5 bases lay outside the gene matches.